This T cell receptor beta chain was obtained from a study of shared T cell receptors in the human thymus (dated by TCRdb to 2020 to 2022). A note on the overall study: The study examined how the human thymus generates shared, self-reactive T-cell receptor alpha chains.

Library preparation was by the immunoSEQ multiplex PCR assay. The table was pulled from immuneACCESS by TCRdb, which kept in-frame rearrangements only. Such tables lose some clones; where checked, under half of the loss comes from unresolved V genes, and the rest has no known cause. The sample has some 760,000 clones on record, 80% to 90% of them singletons. Around 0.0094% of the sample lies in the top ten. Of note for this clone: It has no known antigen specificity. Base qualities were left out, and no much larger clone turns up one base away.

The CDR3 covers 12 residues, taking in both the cysteine and the phenylalanine. Only the CDR3 DNA is retained, 36 bases long and in frame from the first base. Trimming takes 6 bases from V and 8 bases from J, and the germline ends sit 13 bases apart. The data also belong to a second study, concerning human thymus T cells. From the second report: Immunologically healthy infants undergoing open corrective cardiac surgery for congenital heart defects in Finland were used as donors. The thymus tissue came from surgical resects taken out during corrective cardiac surgery. V and J gene segment usage appeared biased in both thymic and peripheral blood repertoires. The related research reported highly overlapping thymic TCR repertoires among unrelated individuals. The study characterized TCR alpha and beta repertoires from under 10 infant thymus samples and a few related peripheral blood samples. Donor ages ranged from about 7 to 244 days, and the cohort comprised six or seven male and two female infants. After being mechanically released from the tissue, thymocytes were kept at -70 degrees C in pellets of about 8.5-34 million cells. A QIAsymphony instrument was used to extract genomic DNA from the frozen cell pellets. The immunoSEQ multiplex PCR assay was used to amplify the TCRB and TCRAD loci from a standardized quantity of quality-controlled genomic DNA. The V(D)J region was spanned by amplicons of a length sufficient to cover the CDR3 and to identify V and J genes. The amplicons were sequenced on an Illumina platform via the commercial immunoSEQ service. Corrections for primer bias and sequencing errors followed previously described methods, while TCRAD and TCRB definitions were based on the IMGT database. immunoSEQ Analyzer 3.0 and VDJTools were used for repertoire analysis, which covered basic statistics, V/J segment usage, diversity estimates, rarefaction and pairwise overlap. Chao1, ChaoE, Efron-Thisted, Shannon and inverse Simpson indices were used to estimate diversity, which was also estimated on datasets down-sampled to the smallest sample. Repertoire overlap was determined by strict matching of CDR3 nucleotide sequence, V gene and J gene, and Jaccard-based multidimensional scaling clustering was applied. Thymus samples yielded on average approximately 860,000 unique TCRB clonotypes, compared with 80,000 to 95,000 from blood samples.

The sequenced material came from thymocytes. The clonotype originates from a girl under three years old with a congenital heart defect. Donor details come from another sample of the same person, matched by shared clones. The chain is encoded by TRBV23-1 joined to TRBJ1-2; the D gene is perhaps TRBD1, on 5 matching bases. TRBV23-1 is placed among ORFs of uncertain function. The CDR3 here reads CASSRQPAGYTF. The nucleotides are TGCGCCAGCAGCCGACAGCCTGCCGGCTACACCTTC.